The sequence of this T cell receptor (beta chain) was determined in a study of T cell changes during pregnancy in multiple sclerosis. The CDR3 covers 16 residues. V shed 5 bases, J shed 3 bases, and the junction held 11 bases outside the gene matches. Germline V gene sequence: CDR1 SGHVS, CDR2 FQNEAQ. Using immunoSEQ multiplex PCR, the repertoire was profiled, and TCRdb retains in-frame clones only, with some absent. Found here are fewer than 55,000 clones, about 92% of them singletons; the top ten hold about 0.99%. V is TRBV7-8 and J is TRBJ2-7; TRBD2 agrees at 9 bases. Specimen: peripheral blood, collected after pregnancy. This TCR was recovered from a female donor with multiple sclerosis, enrolled in a pregnancy study. This CDR3 reads CASSLRAGGASYEQYF. The CDR3, as DNA: TGTGCCAGCAGCCTCAGAGCGGGGGGTGCTAGCTACGAGCAGTACTTC.